These T cell receptor beta chains were read from a single sample in a study of blood T cell repertoires in COVID-19. The method was immunoSEQ multiplex PCR; TCRdb's version includes in-frame clones alone and lacks a portion of them. This sample carries 250,000 or so clones, less than 90% of them seen once, and the ten largest clones take around 6.5%. Sequencing was performed on peripheral blood. These receptors came from a man in his 60s with acute or convalescent COVID-19. Each CDR3 is given with its conserved first and last residue. A D gene is named only where the DNA matches it firmly. Rows give clone size only sometimes, using once, few, many, or a class for an expanded clone.

D gene	V gene	J gene	CDR3 length	clone size	CDR3 protein	CDR3 DNA
.	TRBV3-1/TRBV3-2	TRBJ2-2	13	.	CASSQGNYGELFF	TGTGCCAGCAGCCAAGGGAACTACGGGGAGCTGTTTTTT
.	TRBV7-9	TRBJ1-2	14	.	CASSLGVDSYGYTF	TGTGCCAGCAGCTTAGGAGTAGACAGCTATGGCTACACCTTC
TRBD1	TRBV11-2	TRBJ1-1	16	many	CASSLSSGQLNTEAFF	TGTGCCAGCAGCTTATCTTCGGGACAGTTGAACACTGAAGCTTTCTTT
.	TRBV7-9	TRBJ1-5	13	.	CASSLERNQPQHF	TGTGCCAGCAGCTTAGAACGGAATCAGCCCCAGCATTTT
TRBD2	TRBV9	TRBJ2-1	16	.	CASSGGASGRYNEQFF	TGTGCCAGCAGCGGGGGGGCTAGCGGGAGGTACAATGAGCAGTTCTTC
.	TRBV18	TRBJ1-2	13	.	CASSPRTDDGYTF	TGTGCCAGCTCACCTAGGACAGATGATGGCTACACCTTC
TRBD2	TRBV19	TRBJ2-2	16	.	CASSTGLAGDTGELFF	TGTGCCAGTAGTACCGGACTAGCGGGAGACACCGGGGAGCTGTTTTTT
TRBD2	TRBV5-1	TRBJ2-1	14	.	CASSFGASGNEQFF	TGCGCCAGCAGCTTCGGGGCTAGCGGGAATGAGCAGTTCTTC
.	TRBV12-2	TRBJ2-5	15	.	CASRLGSGVKETQYF	TGTGCAAGTCGCTTAGGTTCAGGGGTTAAAGAGACCCAGTACTTC
TRBD1	TRBV7-9	TRBJ1-5	15	.	CASSLGDRANQPQHF	TGTGCCAGCAGCTTAGGGGACAGGGCCAATCAGCCCCAGCATTTT
TRBD1	TRBV27	TRBJ1-2	15	.	CASSHGQGANYGYTF	TGTGCCAGCAGTCATGGACAGGGGGCTAACTATGGCTACACCTTC
.	TRBV21-1	TRBJ1-6	16	.	CATIGGASSYNSPLHF	TGTGCCACCATCGGGGGGGCTAGCTCCTATAATTCACCCCTCCACTTT
TRBD1	TRBV19	TRBJ1-2	14	.	CASSTTGGNYGYTF	TGTGCCAGTAGTACTACAGGGGGCAACTATGGCTACACCTTC
.	TRBV27	TRBJ2-1	13	few	CASSFRASDEQFF	TGTGCCAGCAGTTTTAGGGCTAGCGATGAGCAGTTCTTC
.	TRBV5-1	TRBJ1-5	14	.	CASSLTGGYQPQHF	TGCGCCAGCAGCTTGACTGGGGGGTATCAGCCCCAGCATTTT
.	TRBV7-2	TRBJ2-5	16	once	CASSSRGGRRQETQYF	TGTGCCAGCAGCTCGCGCGGAGGGCGGAGGCAAGAGACCCAGTACTTC
.	TRBV27	TRBJ1-4	16	once	CASSKTLVGPTEKLFF	TGTGCCAGCAGTAAGACCCTCGTTGGGCCGACTGAAAAACTGTTTTTT
.	TRBV27	TRBJ1-2	14	.	CASSPLDSPPGYTF	TGTGCCAGCAGTCCCCTGGACAGTCCCCCTGGCTACACCTTC
TRBD2	TRBV28	TRBJ2-1	18	.	CASSSYGGLGGRRGEQFF	TGTGCCAGCAGTTCTTATGGGGGACTGGGCGGGAGAAGGGGCGAGCAGTTCTTC
.	TRBV12-3/TRBV12-4	TRBJ2-3	13	.	CASSLRDGDTQYF	TGTGCCAGCAGCCTCCGTGACGGGGATACGCAGTATTTT
.	TRBV5-8	TRBJ2-7	12	.	CASSLRTYEQYF	TGTGCCAGCAGCTTGCGTACCTACGAGCAGTACTTC
.	TRBV6-5	TRBJ1-1	14	.	CASSFTGGVAEAFF	TGTGCCAGCAGTTTCACCGGGGGAGTGGCTGAAGCTTTCTTT
.	TRBV9	TRBJ1-1	15	once	CASSVAQGMGTEAFF	TGTGCCAGCAGCGTAGCACAGGGTATGGGCACTGAAGCTTTCTTT
.	TRBV19	TRBJ1-5	15	.	CASSEVDGWEQPQHF	TGTGCCAGTAGTGAGGTGGACGGATGGGAGCAGCCCCAGCATTTT
TRBD2	TRBV2	TRBJ2-1	15	.	CASSEASGRAGGKFF	TGTGCCAGCAGTGAGGCTAGCGGGAGGGCCGGAGGAAAGTTCTTC
TRBD2	TRBV7-2	TRBJ2-7	16	.	CASSLGLAGGGYEQYF	TGTGCCAGCAGCCTTGGACTAGCGGGAGGCGGATACGAGCAGTACTTC
TRBD2	TRBV5-4	TRBJ2-1	16	.	CASSLAGTSGRVQQFF	TGTGCCAGCAGCTTGGCCGGGACTAGCGGGAGGGTTCAGCAGTTCTTC
TRBD2	TRBV5-1	TRBJ2-3	17	.	CASIPRRSGSETDTQYF	TGCGCCAGCATCCCGCGGCGGAGCGGGAGTGAGACAGATACGCAGTATTTT
.	TRBV13	TRBJ1-4	17	.	CASSSLKQGATNEKLFF	TGTGCCAGCAGCTCACTAAAACAGGGAGCAACTAATGAAAAACTGTTTTTT
TRBD2	TRBV6-1	TRBJ2-3	16	.	CASSEIDGRAIDTQYF	TGTGCCAGCAGTGAAATTGACGGGAGGGCCATAGATACGCAGTATTTT
.	TRBV18	TRBJ2-1	14	.	CASSPQLDIAEQFF	TGTGCCAGCTCACCACAACTAGATATCGCTGAGCAGTTCTTC
TRBD1	TRBV6-1	TRBJ1-6	17	.	CASSVRTGVSSGSPLHF	TGTGCCAGCAGTGTTAGGACAGGTGTATCGTCGGGCTCACCCCTCCACTTT
TRBD1	TRBV5-1	TRBJ1-2	17	few	CASSSGTGVDFNYGYTF	TGCGCCAGCAGCTCCGGGACAGGGGTTGATTTTAACTATGGCTACACCTTC
.	TRBV30	TRBJ1-1	14	.	CAWSVSSMNTEAFF	TGTGCCTGGAGTGTTAGCAGCATGAACACTGAAGCTTTCTTT
.	TRBV4-1	TRBJ1-5	15	.	CASSQERQFNQPQHF	TGCGCCAGCAGCCAAGAGAGACAGTTCAATCAGCCCCAGCATTTT
.	TRBV18	TRBJ2-1	14	.	CASSAYRGYNEQFF	TGTGCCAGCTCAGCCTACCGGGGATACAATGAGCAGTTCTTC
TRBD1	TRBV7-9	TRBJ2-1	16	few	CASSRPGQAPRGEQFF	TGTGCCAGCAGCCGCCCGGGACAGGCGCCAAGGGGTGAGCAGTTCTTC
.	TRBV30	TRBJ1-2	11	.	CACTEVYGYTF	TGTGCCTGCACAGAAGTCTATGGCTACACCTTC
TRBD1	TRBV27	TRBJ1-1	15	.	CASTKKTGVNTEAFF	TGTGCCAGCACTAAGAAGACAGGGGTGAACACTGAAGCTTTCTTT
.	TRBV5-6	TRBJ2-7	15	.	CASTISGHFSYEQYF	TGTGCCAGCACCATCTCGGGACACTTCTCCTACGAGCAGTACTTC
TRBD2	TRBV7-8	TRBJ2-5	15	.	CASSQTSAWGETQYF	TGTGCCAGCAGCCAAACTAGCGCCTGGGGAGAGACCCAGTACTTC
.	TRBV27	TRBJ2-1	14	.	CASPEGEGYNEQFF	TGTGCCAGCCCGGAGGGGGAGGGGTACAATGAGCAGTTCTTC
TRBD1	TRBV5-1	TRBJ2-7	14	.	CASTETGKPYEQYF	TGCGCCAGCACCGAGACAGGGAAACCCTACGAGCAGTACTTC
TRBD2	TRBV7-2	TRBJ2-7	15	.	CASSPLGAGAHEQYF	TGTGCCAGCAGCCCCCTGGGAGCGGGAGCCCACGAGCAGTACTTC
TRBD1	TRBV29-1	TRBJ1-1	14	once	CSVGERQGYTEAFF	TGCAGCGTTGGGGAGCGACAGGGGTACACTGAAGCTTTCTTT
.	TRBV7-9	TRBJ2-3	15	once	CASSPRESSTDTQYF	TGTGCCAGCAGCCCAAGGGAGTCGAGCACAGATACGCAGTATTTT
.	TRBV6-5	TRBJ1-5	15	.	CASSSIDRSNQPQHF	TGTGCCAGCAGTTCTATCGACAGGAGCAATCAGCCCCAGCATTTT